Listed below are T cell receptor beta chains from one sample, sequenced in a study of CD8 T cells in Susac syndrome. MiXCR, applied by TCRdb to the immunoSEQ multiplex PCR reads, yields one record per CDR3 protein. The data contain about 190,000 distinct CDR3 sequences, 90% to 97% of them singletons. The sequenced sample consisted of CD4+ T cells from PBMCs. The origin of the receptors is a human donor with Susac syndrome. The CDR3 runs from the conserved cysteine through the conserved F or W. D genes are given only for firm matches. Only part of the rows carry a size: once, few, many, or a class if the clone is expanded.

size	D	V	J	CDR3	DNA
NA	TRBD1	TRBV5-1	TRBJ2-7	CASSLAGQGSYEQYF	TGCGCCAGCAGCTTGGCCGGACAGGGCTCCTACGAGCAGTACTTC
NA	TRBD2	TRBV14	TRBJ2-1	CASSQGGGSSYNEQFF	TGTGCCAGCAGCCAAGGGGGGGGGAGCTCCTACAATGAGCAGTTCTTC
NA	NA	TRBV29-1	TRBJ1-1	CSVYSDLNTEAFF	TGCAGCGTCTATTCGGATTTGAACACTGAAGCTTTCTTT
NA	TRBD2	TRBV30	TRBJ2-5	CAWRLWGGETQYF	TGTGCCTGGAGACTCTGGGGGGGGGAGACCCAGTACTTC
NA	NA	TRBV7-9	TRBJ2-7	CASSLSAVSYEQYF	TGTGCCAGCAGCTTATCGGCGGTCTCCTACGAGCAGTACTTC
NA	NA	TRBV12-3/TRBV12-4	TRBJ2-2	CASRTRSDTGELFF	TGTGCCAGCAGGACTAGAAGTGACACCGGGGAGCTGTTTTTT
NA	NA	TRBV20-1	TRBJ1-5	CSARYSGAVQPQHF	TGCAGTGCTCGCTACAGCGGGGCTGTTCAGCCCCAGCATTTT
NA	TRBD2	TRBV20-1	TRBJ2-7	CSARTSGSYEQYF	TGCAGTGCGCGGACTAGCGGGTCCTACGAGCAGTACTTC
once	NA	TRBV3-1	TRBJ1-4	CASSEQGGGEKLFF	TGTGCCAGCAGCGAGCAGGGTGGTGGTGAAAAACTGTTTTTT
NA	NA	TRBV20-1	TRBJ1-1	CSGLLRLNTEAFF	TGCAGTGGGCTTCTCCGATTGAACACTGAAGCTTTCTTT
NA	NA	TRBV20-1	TRBJ2-1	CSARAPWDASSYNEQFF	TGCAGTGCTAGAGCCCCCTGGGACGCAAGCTCCTACAATGAGCAGTTCTTC